These 2 T cell receptor beta chains originate from one sample sequenced in a study of shared clonotypes between healthy human individuals. The naive CD8 fraction comprised CD45RO-negative cells positively selected for CCR7 and excluded terminally differentiated effector memory CD45RA+ cells. Clones were sequenced by immunoSEQ multiplex PCR, and TCRdb holds only the in-frame ones, with some missing. This table holds millions of clones, just over 90% found once. Sequencing input: naive CD8+ T cells from PBMCs. These receptors all stem from a man aged 18 to 29 in good health. Some clones in this sample may be carry-over from other donors' samples.

With respect to this clone: This sample also contains other DNA sequences that code for the same CDR3. The CDR3 DNA is TGTGCCAGCAGCGTGGATTTCAGCTCCTACAATGAGCAGTTCTTC. Its translation is CASSVDFSSYNEQFF. The chain is built from TRBV9 and TRBJ2-1; D not certain. Per germline, CDR1 SGDLS and CDR2 YYNGEE. V shed 2 bases and J shed 0 bases, with 9 bases lying between them. The CDR3 consists of 15 residues.

V is TRBV5-6 and J is TRBJ2-4; possibly TRBD1 for D (6 bases). There are 14 residues in the CDR3. The V end was cut by 0 bases, the J end by 8 bases, with 12 bases between. CDR1 and CDR2 (germline): SGHDT, YYEEEE. The DNA of the CDR3 is TGTGCCAGCAGCTTGGCCACAGGGCTATACATTCAGTACTTC. Translated: CASSLATGLYIQYF.